The rows below give T cell receptor beta chains drawn from one sample of a study of cytomegalovirus exposure and HLA in healthy donors. Clones were read by immunoSEQ multiplex PCR, and TCRdb kept only the in-frame ones, dropping some. The table shows 100,000 to 150,000 clones, with 65% to 80% occurring only once. Sequencing used PBMCs. The receptors derive from a human donor in good health. Each CDR3 is given with its conserved first and last residue.

TRBV4-1	CASSRVGRGEVTQYF
TRBV2	CASSVRLAGGLNEQFF
TRBV7-8	CASRPQAGGSYEQYF
TRBV4-1	CASSQAGGGGWYTQYF
TRBV5-6	CASSLSGYSNQPQHF
TRBV27	CASRGTGGAFF
TRBV27	CASSWGQGPSPLHF
TRBV27	CASSLGQIYEQYF
TRBV7-8	CASSLAPGSGNTIYF
TRBV7-9	CASSQDTLNEKLFF
TRBV7-2	CASSPRGGTDNSPLHF
TRBV2	CASASGTGQQPQHF
TRBV29-1	CSVGRRGPNRTDTQYF
TRBV11-3	CASSQTETSPLHF
TRBV29-1	CSVMGQAYNEQFF
TRBV27	CASSNGRQPQHF
TRBV5-1	CASSTSGTTGNTIYF
TRBV19	CASSMGPDTLHF
TRBV4-1	CASSQVPLGGSNEKLFF
TRBV2	CASTLGEGGGGGSPLHF
TRBV27	CASSLHAESYEQYF
TRBV5-4	CASSLETSGANVLTF
TRBV15	CATSTHQGGSNEQFF
TRBV7-6	CASSLDRTSGGIDTQYF
TRBV13	CASSLVTGGYNEQFF
TRBV6-1	CASSARLATSTDTQYF
TRBV5-4	CASSQTSGGLNEQFF
TRBV7-9	CASSTMDRGPAYEQYF
TRBV27	CASSFSGSETQYF